The TCR beta chain described here comes from a study of T cell responses to AZD1222 COVID-19 vaccine. About this clone: Its antigen is undetermined.

Study-wide findings and caveats: Reportedly, close to half of spike-specific TCRs are directed against unmutated variant regions. Along spike, vaccine-associated CD4 TCRs were found throughout, with dominance at 160-218 and 743-854. Possibly, clonal diversity was underestimated; donors were largely white British and included more females.

V gave up 7 bases and J gave up 4 bases; unmatched junction bases: 11. The CDR3 covers 15 residues. Germline lookup yields CDR1 MGHRA and CDR2 YSYEKL. Using immunoSEQ multiplex PCR, the repertoire was profiled, and TCRdb retains in-frame clones only, with some absent. The table has 120,000 or so clones, around 84% seen once; the top ten hold 27%. The receptor was isolated from an adult who received the AZD1222 COVID-19 vaccine. Sequenced material: peripheral blood, taken 28 days after the second AZD1222 dose. V gene TRBV4-1 combines with J gene TRBJ1-2, with TRBD1 matching 8 bases. This CDR3 is CASNGQGPSVYGYTF. The DNA of the CDR3 is TGCGCCAGCAACGGACAGGGACCCTCGGTCTATGGCTACACCTTC.